A single sample gave rise to the 2 T cell receptor beta chains below, sequenced in a study of T cells in Graves' hyperthyroidism and ophthalmopathy. Amplified TCR beta CDR3 regions came from RNA transcripts. Primed by the HTBI set, a first-round RT-PCR was run on the TCR CDR3. TCRdb fed the multiplex PCR reads into MiXCR, producing one record per CDR3 protein. Among roughly 570,000 distinct CDR3 sequences, 15% to 19% were seen once, and the ten largest hold roughly 6.6%. The sample comprised blood. The receptors stem from a woman aged 25-40 years with Graves' hyperthyroidism.

This clonotype was observed at least ten times. The CDR3 DNA sequence: TGTGCCAGCAGACCTCGAGGGGCAGAGTACTACGAGCAGTACTTC. Its protein product is CASRPRGAEYYEQYF. This chain links TRBV28 with TRBJ2-7; possibly TRBD1 or TRBD2 for D (5 bases each). The V end was cut by 6 bases, the J end by 3 bases, with 18 bases between. This CDR3 contains 15 residues. CDR1 and CDR2 from the germline V gene are MDHEN and SYDVKM. Variable domain in full (rest from reference TRBV28 and TRBJ2-7): DVKVTQSSRYLVKRTGEKVFLECVQDMDHENMFWYRQDPGLGLRLIYFSYDVKMKEKGDIPEGYSVSREKKERFSLILESASTNQTSMYLCASRPRGAEYYEQYFGPGTRLTVT.

This clonotype was recorded at least ten times. The chain uses TRBV12-3 or TRBV12-4 and TRBJ1-5; D is perhaps TRBD1 (6 bases). V was clipped by 1 base and J by 2 bases, with 12 bases between them. The CDR3 contains 16 residues. The CDR3 region is CASSLELRGGNQPQHF. The CDR3 nucleotides are TGTGCCAGCAGTTTAGAGCTCAGGGGTGGCAATCAGCCCCAGCATTTT.